This is a list of T cell receptor beta chains from one sample in a study of blood T cells in healthy people across ages. TCRdb reprocessed the 5' RACE reads via MiXCR and lists one record per CDR3 protein. Altogether under 1,100,000 distinct CDR3 sequences are present, approximately 26% being singletons, with the ten largest covering 0.75%. The same data also contributed to another study, on T cells of mothers and their children.

Sequenced: blood. The receptors stem from a girl between 2 and 10 years old in good health. Both conserved end residues are part of each CDR3. Fields, in order: V gene, clone size, J gene, D gene, CDR3 protein, CDR3 DNA. The D gene is left open where the match is weak. Size tells how often a clone was seen (once, few, many) or the class of an expanded clone, and some rows leave it out.

TRBV6-2/TRBV6-3	-	TRBJ1-1	-	CASSWFGQTTEAFF	TGTGCCAGCAGTTGGTTCGGACAGACCACTGAAGCTTTCTTT
TRBV4-1	-	TRBJ2-5	-	CASSPMDTKKETQYF	TGCGCCAGCAGCCCGATGGACACCAAAAAAGAGACCCAGTACTTC
TRBV7-2	-	TRBJ1-4	-	CASSILPRPNEKLFF	TGTGCCAGCAGCATACTGCCCCGACCGAATGAAAAACTGTTTTTT
TRBV7-3	-	TRBJ1-2	TRBD1	CASSQGAADRAYGYTF	TGTGCCAGCAGCCAAGGGGCGGCGGACAGGGCCTATGGCTACACCTTC
TRBV9	few	TRBJ2-1	TRBD2	CASSVDGLTSGGNNEQFF	TGTGCCAGCAGCGTAGATGGACTTACTAGCGGGGGCAACAATGAGCAGTTCTTC
TRBV11-2	-	TRBJ2-2	-	CASSLARGIRIGTGELFF	TGTGCCAGCAGCTTAGCGAGGGGTATCAGGATCGGGACCGGGGAGCTGTTTTTT
TRBV29-1	few	TRBJ2-5	-	CSVQGIQETQYF	TGCAGCGTTCAGGGGATCCAAGAGACCCAGTACTTC
TRBV9	few	TRBJ2-3	-	CASSLDGGASQYF	TGTGCCAGCAGCCTCGACGGAGGGGCTAGTCAGTATTTT
TRBV10-3	few	TRBJ1-2	-	CAISTRKMGSANYGYTF	TGTGCCATCAGTACAAGAAAAATGGGGTCCGCTAACTATGGCTACACCTTC
TRBV7-8	-	TRBJ1-2	-	CASSLAPNYGYTF	TGTGCCAGCAGCTTAGCTCCTAACTATGGCTACACCTTC
TRBV7-2	-	TRBJ2-6	-	CASSLNGVAGANVLTF	TGTGCCAGCAGCTTAAACGGGGTGGCCGGGGCCAACGTCCTGACTTTC
TRBV12-5	few	TRBJ1-1	-	CASGLAPTSSF	TGTGCTAGTGGTTTGGCCCCCACCTCATCCTTT
TRBV7-8	-	TRBJ2-2	TRBD1	CASSLRDRYTGELFF	TGTGCCAGCAGCTTAAGGGACAGATACACCGGGGAGCTGTTTTTT
TRBV28	-	TRBJ2-3	-	CASSLQPTDTQYF	TGTGCCAGCAGTTTACAACCCACAGATACGCAGTATTTT
TRBV12-3/TRBV12-4	-	TRBJ2-5	-	CASSLALGMVEGETQYF	TGTGCCAGCAGTTTAGCCTTGGGAATGGTGGAGGGTGAGACCCAGTACTTC
TRBV15	-	TRBJ1-5	-	CATSRDMGVNQPQHF	TGTGCCACCAGCAGAGATATGGGGGTCAATCAGCCCCAGCATTTT
TRBV29-1	few	TRBJ2-1	TRBD1	CSVDRDRHNEQFF	TGCAGCGTTGACCGGGACAGACACAATGAGCAGTTCTTC
TRBV24-1	-	TRBJ2-1	-	CATSLRVGFDEQFF	TGTGCCACCAGCCTCAGGGTGGGCTTCGATGAGCAGTTCTTC
TRBV27	few	TRBJ2-1	TRBD2	CASSKNSGGTSSYNEQFF	TGTGCCAGCAGTAAAAACTCCGGGGGGACCAGCTCCTACAATGAGCAGTTCTTC
TRBV7-9	few	TRBJ2-3	-	CASSLVILINDTDTQYF	TGTGCCAGCAGCTTAGTCATCCTAATTAACGACACAGATACGCAGTATTTT
TRBV7-2	-	TRBJ2-1	-	CATRGSSYNEQFF	TGTGCCACGCGGGGCAGCTCCTACAATGAGCAGTTCTTC
TRBV7-9	-	TRBJ1-4	-	CASSLLWAATNEKLFF	TGTGCCAGCAGCCTTCTGTGGGCAGCAACTAATGAAAAACTGTTTTTT
TRBV20-1	-	TRBJ2-1	-	CSAPTVSSSYNEQFF	TGCAGTGCCCCTACGGTTTCTAGCTCCTACAATGAGCAGTTCTTC
TRBV7-2	few	TRBJ2-5	-	CVSSLFDETQYF	TGTGTCAGCAGCTTATTTGATGAGACCCAGTACTTC
TRBV7-3	-	TRBJ2-3	-	CASSLVAVGSGTDTQYF	TGTGCCAGCAGCTTAGTAGCGGTGGGCTCGGGCACAGATACGCAGTATTTT
TRBV7-8	few	TRBJ2-3	-	CASSYAPQQLVTDTQYF	TGTGCCAGCAGCTACGCTCCCCAACAGCTGGTCACAGATACGCAGTATTTT
TRBV20-1	few	TRBJ2-7	TRBD2	CSAFGLAGDQLSYEQYF	TGCAGTGCTTTTGGACTAGCGGGGGACCAACTCTCCTACGAGCAGTACTTC
TRBV28	-	TRBJ2-5	TRBD1	CASSSPVTGKETQYF	TGTGCCAGCAGTTCGCCCGTGACAGGGAAAGAGACCCAGTACTTC
TRBV4-1	few	TRBJ2-5	-	CASSQEVDFKGFEETQYF	TGCGCCAGCAGCCAAGAAGTCGACTTTAAGGGATTCGAGGAGACCCAGTACTTC
TRBV7-9	few	TRBJ2-7	-	CASSLVTKGDEQYF	TGTGCCAGCAGCTTAGTTACGAAGGGAGACGAGCAGTACTTC
TRBV7-2	few	TRBJ2-5	-	CASSIGVRVVETQYF	TGTGCCAGCAGCATAGGGGTCAGGGTTGTGGAGACCCAGTACTTC
TRBV5-1	once	TRBJ2-5	TRBD2	CASSFRLAGVAETQYF	TGCGCCAGCAGCTTCAGACTAGCGGGAGTTGCAGAGACCCAGTACTTC
TRBV20-1	-	TRBJ2-1	-	CSARQGTLDGNEQFF	TGCAGCGCCCGGCAAGGGACCCTAGACGGCAATGAGCAGTTCTTC
TRBV6-5	-	TRBJ2-7	TRBD1	CASSRGDRGGYEQYF	TGTGCCAGCAGTAGGGGGGACAGGGGCGGGTACGAGCAGTACTTC
TRBV20-1	once	TRBJ2-5	-	CSARDAETQYF	TGCAGTGCTAGAGATGCGGAGACCCAGTACTTC
TRBV9	few	TRBJ2-2	TRBD2	CASSPSGGGIGELFF	TGTGCCAGCAGCCCCTCGGGGGGAGGCATCGGGGAGCTGTTTTTT
TRBV2	-	TRBJ2-7	-	CASSEGQVASYEQYF	TGTGCCAGCAGTGAAGGGCAGGTCGCGTCCTACGAGCAGTACTTC
TRBV11-1	few	TRBJ2-6	-	CASSLIGIVQDLSGANVLTF	TGTGCCAGCAGCCTAATAGGGATAGTACAGGACCTCTCTGGGGCCAACGTCCTGACTTTC
TRBV5-1	few	TRBJ2-7	TRBD2	CASSLARTSGIPYEQYF	TGCGCCAGCAGCTTGGCCAGGACTAGCGGGATCCCCTACGAGCAGTACTTC
TRBV4-2	-	TRBJ2-1	-	CASSQEAANNEQFF	TGTGCCAGCAGCCAAGAGGCGGCGAACAATGAGCAGTTCTTC
TRBV7-2	-	TRBJ2-2	TRBD1	CASSPTRQGPPGELFF	TGTGCCAGCAGCCCAACAAGACAGGGCCCTCCCGGGGAGCTGTTTTTT
TRBV12-3/TRBV12-4	few	TRBJ1-1	TRBD1	CASSFSHRGLVEAFF	TGTGCCAGCAGTTTCTCCCACAGGGGGCTGGTTGAAGCTTTCTTT
TRBV4-3	-	TRBJ2-3	TRBD2	CASSQGPAGGRDTQYF	TGCGCCAGCAGCCAAGGGCCAGCGGGGGGAAGGGATACGCAGTATTTT
TRBV6-5	-	TRBJ2-3	TRBD1	CASSYKGQGRTDTQYF	TGTGCCAGCAGTTACAAGGGACAGGGACGCACAGATACGCAGTATTTT
TRBV12-5	few	TRBJ2-3	-	CASGSPFWNTQYF	TGTGCTAGTGGATCCCCGTTCTGGAATACGCAGTATTTT